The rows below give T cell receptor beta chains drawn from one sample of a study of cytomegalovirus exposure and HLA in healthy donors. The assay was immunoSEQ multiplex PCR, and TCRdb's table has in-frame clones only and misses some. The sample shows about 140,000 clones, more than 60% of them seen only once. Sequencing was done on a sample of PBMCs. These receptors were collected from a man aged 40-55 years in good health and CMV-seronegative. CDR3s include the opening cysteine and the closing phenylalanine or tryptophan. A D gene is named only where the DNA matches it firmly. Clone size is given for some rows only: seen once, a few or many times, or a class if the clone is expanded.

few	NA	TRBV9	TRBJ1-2	CASSEGNRDGYTF	TGTGCCAGCAGCGAGGGGAACAGGGATGGCTACACCTTC
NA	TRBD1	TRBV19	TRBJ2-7	CASSTGTGMLGEQYF	TGTGCCAGTAGTACCGGGACAGGGATGCTGGGCGAGCAGTACTTC
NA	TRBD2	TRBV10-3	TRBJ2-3	CATGTSGPGDTQYF	TGTGCCACTGGGACTAGCGGGCCTGGGGATACGCAGTATTTT
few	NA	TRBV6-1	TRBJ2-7	CASNPGADEQYF	TGTGCCAGCAATCCAGGGGCCGACGAGCAGTACTTC
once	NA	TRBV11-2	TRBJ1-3	CASSLLQEGGNTIYF	TGTGCCAGCAGCTTACTACAGGAGGGTGGAAACACCATATATTTT
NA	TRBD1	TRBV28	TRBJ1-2	CASSRGQGNYGYTF	TGTGCCAGCAGCCGCGGACAGGGGAACTATGGCTACACCTTC
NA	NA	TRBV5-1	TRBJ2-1	CASSLVGGSYNEQFF	TGCGCCAGCAGCTTGGTCGGGGGCTCCTACAATGAGCAGTTCTTC
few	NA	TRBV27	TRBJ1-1	CASSLSVSTEAFF	TGTGCCAGCAGTTTATCCGTGTCCACTGAAGCTTTCTTT
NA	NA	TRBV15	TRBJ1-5	CATSRDGAWKGNQPQHF	TGTGCCACCAGCAGAGATGGGGCCTGGAAGGGTAATCAGCCCCAGCATTTT
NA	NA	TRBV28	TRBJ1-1	CASGFGGLTEAFF	TGTGCCAGCGGATTCGGGGGTTTAACTGAAGCTTTCTTT
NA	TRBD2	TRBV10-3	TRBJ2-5	CAIKGGGGKVRQETQYF	TGTGCCATCAAGGGCGGGGGGGGAAAGGTAAGGCAAGAGACCCAGTACTTC
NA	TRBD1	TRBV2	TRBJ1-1	CASRSGTGVHTEAFF	TGTGCCAGCAGGTCCGGGACAGGGGTCCACACTGAAGCTTTCTTT
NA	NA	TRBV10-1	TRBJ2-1	CASSEVEDSLNEQFF	TGCGCCAGCAGTGAAGTCGAGGACAGCCTAAATGAGCAGTTCTTC
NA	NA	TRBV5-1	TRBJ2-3	CASSLAARGTDTQYF	TGCGCCAGCAGCTTGGCAGCTAGAGGCACAGATACGCAGTATTTT
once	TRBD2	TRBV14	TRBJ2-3	CASSQTSSGGQYF	TGTGCCAGCAGCCAGACATCTAGCGGGGGGCAGTATTTT
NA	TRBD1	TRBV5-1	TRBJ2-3	CASSLGDRGSDTQYF	TGCGCCAGCAGCTTGGGGGACAGGGGGAGCGATACGCAGTATTTT
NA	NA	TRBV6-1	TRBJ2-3	CASSELGGAPDTQYF	TGTGCCAGCAGTGAACTGGGGGGGGCCCCAGATACGCAGTATTTT
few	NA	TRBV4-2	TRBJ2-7	CASTRSFAGSSTYEQYF	TGTGCCAGCACCAGATCCTTTGCGGGGAGTTCAACCTACGAGCAGTACTTC
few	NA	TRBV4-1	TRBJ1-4	CASSQYQGLQEKLFF	TGCGCCAGCAGCCAATACCAGGGTCTTCAAGAAAAACTGTTTTTT
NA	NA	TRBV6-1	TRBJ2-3	CASSEFTQGSDTQYF	TGTGCCAGCAGTGAATTTACCCAGGGGTCAGATACGCAGTATTTT
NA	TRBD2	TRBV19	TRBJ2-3	CASSPGTSASTDTQYF	TGTGCCAGTAGTCCAGGGACTAGCGCCTCCACAGATACGCAGTATTTT
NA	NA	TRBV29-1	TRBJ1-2	CSVGGQGYGYTF	TGCAGCGTTGGGGGGCAGGGCTATGGCTACACCTTC
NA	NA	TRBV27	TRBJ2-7	CASSFPGSEQYF	TGTGCCAGCAGTTTTCCAGGCTCCGAGCAGTACTTC
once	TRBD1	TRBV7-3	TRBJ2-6	CASTAGQGAHISGANVLTF	TGTGCCAGCACCGCTGGACAGGGGGCCCACATCTCTGGGGCCAACGTCCTGACTTTC
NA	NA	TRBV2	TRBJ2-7	CASSDLPYEQYF	TGTGCCAGCAGTGACCTACCCTACGAGCAGTACTTC
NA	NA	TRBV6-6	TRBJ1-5	CASSYSVQGPQPQHF	TGTGCCAGCAGTTACTCGGTACAGGGCCCTCAGCCCCAGCATTTT
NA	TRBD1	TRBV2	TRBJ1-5	CASRDRGILLGQPQHF	TGTGCCAGCAGGGACAGGGGTATCCTCCTCGGCCAGCCCCAGCATTTT
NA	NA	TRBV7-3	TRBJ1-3	CASSPGTWGNTIYF	TGTGCCAGCAGCCCGGGGACATGGGGAAACACCATATATTTT
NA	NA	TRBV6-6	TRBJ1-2	CASSYSFRADYGYTF	TGTGCCAGCAGTTACTCATTCAGGGCGGACTATGGCTACACCTTC
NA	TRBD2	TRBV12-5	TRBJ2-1	CASGFIRGLSNEQFF	TGTGCTAGTGGTTTCATCCGGGGACTAAGCAATGAGCAGTTCTTC
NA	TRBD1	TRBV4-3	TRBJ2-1	CASSQDRGQGGEQFF	TGCGCCAGCAGCCAAGATCGGGGACAGGGGGGAGAGCAGTTCTTC
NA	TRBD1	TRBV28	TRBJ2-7	CASSHRGVIGYEQYF	TGTGCCAGCAGCCACAGGGGGGTTATCGGCTACGAGCAGTACTTC
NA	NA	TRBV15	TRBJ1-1	CATSREGGLKW	TGTGCCACCAGCAGGGAGGGGGGGCTTAAATGG